This record covers a single T cell receptor (beta chain). The target antigen is unknown. The data derive from a study of CD8+ T cells in alopecia areata. Looking at the study overall: Treated patients took oral tofacitinib at 5 to 10 mg twice daily.

Study-level points and caveats: Normal skin contains resident alphabeta T cells, and these are also sequenced in scalp samples.

Sequencing used cDNA as its template, made by extracting RNA and reverse transcribing it. TCRdb keeps only in-frame clones here, not all; method: immunoSEQ multiplex PCR. Of about 150,000 clones listed, roughly 50% are singletons. The sequence was collected from a human donor with alopecia areata. The material was CD4+ T cells sorted from blood, obtained at week 0.

Here the CDR3 reads CAITGRTVSLSKNIQYF. The DNA of the CDR3 is TGTGCCATCACCGGCAGGACGGTTTCACTTTCCAAAAACATTCAGTACTTC. V is TRBV10-3 and J is TRBJ2-4; D call uncertain. Germline V gene sequence: CDR1 ENHRY, CDR2 SYGVKD. The CDR3 spans 17 residues. The V end was cut by 7 bases, the J end by 2 bases, with 21 bases between.